Listed here is a single T cell receptor (beta chain). The V end lost 4 bases, the J end lost 1 base, and 14 bases lay between the germline ends. Germline CDR1 and CDR2: SGDLS and YYNGEE. This CDR3 spans 15 amino acids. The entry originates in a study of blood T cell repertoires in COVID-19. The method was immunoSEQ multiplex PCR; TCRdb's version includes in-frame clones alone and lacks a portion of them. Of some 250,000 clones listed, 70% to 75% are singletons. Sequenced: peripheral blood. This TCR was sampled from a woman older than 75 with acute or convalescent COVID-19. The rearrangement joins TRBV9 to TRBJ1-1; D not certain. CDR3 residues: CASSPRPTENTEAFF. The CDR3 DNA follows: TGTGCCAGCAGCCCAAGACCCACAGAGAACACTGAAGCTTTCTTT.